This record concerns one T cell receptor (beta chain) sequence. These data belong to a study of blood T cell repertoires in COVID-19. Study details: Material from acute and convalescent COVID-19 was sourced from the United States, Italy and Spain. The analysed material was cDNA or gDNA that came from T cells, B-cell-depleted T cells, or PBMCs.

Authors' analysis steps: The authors estimated nucleated cell counts from reference gene primer amplification. Profiling relied on immunoSEQ multiplex PCR, and the TCRdb table lists in-frame clones only, not all of them. D and trimming were read from the DNA, whereas the V and J calls and clone size are those reported in that table. The data show about 76,000 clones, with 86% seen just once and 15% to 20% held by the top ten. The J segment lost 7 bases and the V segment lost 8 bases, leaving 11 bases of the junction unmatched. The length of the CDR3 is 15 residues. Germline CDR1 reads MNHEY; CDR2 reads SVGAGI.

The sequence was obtained from a human donor in a cohort sampled during active COVID-19. Sequencing was performed on peripheral blood. V usage is TRBV6-5 and J usage is TRBJ2-1, with 10 bases aligning to TRBD2. The CDR3 DNA reads TGTGCCAGCGGGTTACTAGCGGGGAGGGCGAATGAGCAGTTCTTC. It encodes CASGLLAGRANEQFF.